Listed below are T cell receptor beta chains from one sample, sequenced in a study of blood T cell repertoires in COVID-19. Generated by immunoSEQ multiplex PCR, the TCRdb table keeps only in-frame clones and is missing some. The sample consists of about 140,000 clones, about 77% of them appearing once. Material for sequencing was peripheral blood. The receptors stem from a woman between 45 and 65 years old with active or convalescent COVID-19. Each CDR3 is given with its conserved first and last residue. D genes are given only for firm matches. Rows may omit the clone size; those that give it use once, few, many or a size class.

TRBV30	TRBJ1-4	NA	NA	11	CAWSVSEKLFF	TGTGCCTGGAGTGTAAGCGAAAAACTGTTTTTT
TRBV4-3	TRBJ2-5	NA	NA	13	CASSQATQETQYF	TGCGCCAGCAGCCAAGCGACTCAAGAGACCCAGTACTTC
TRBV4-2	TRBJ2-5	NA	NA	15	CASSQDLAAEETQYF	TGTGCCAGCAGCCAAGATTTGGCAGCGGAGGAGACCCAGTACTTC
TRBV7-8	TRBJ1-2	NA	NA	13	CASSPYNNYGYTF	TGTGCCAGCAGCCCCTATAATAACTATGGCTACACCTTC
TRBV21-1	TRBJ2-7	NA	few	12	CASSKVQYEQYF	TGTGCCAGCAGCAAAGTTCAGTACGAGCAGTACTTC
TRBV27	TRBJ2-1	TRBD2	NA	20	CASSLSGAGTSGGYSREQFF	TGTGCCAGCAGTTTATCGGGAGCCGGGACTAGCGGGGGGTACTCTCGGGAGCAGTTCTTC
TRBV2	TRBJ1-2	NA	NA	14	CASSEWTPAYGYTF	TGTGCCAGCAGTGAATGGACACCCGCCTATGGCTACACCTTC
TRBV28	TRBJ2-2	TRBD1	NA	19	CASSPRKAQDRGDTGELFF	TGTGCCAGCAGTCCTCGAAAGGCCCAGGACAGGGGGGACACCGGGGAGCTGTTTTTT
TRBV11-2	TRBJ2-6	TRBD1	NA	17	CASSSGQLNSGANVLTF	TGTGCCAGCAGCTCGGGACAGTTGAACTCTGGGGCCAACGTCCTGACTTTC
TRBV7-2	TRBJ2-3	TRBD2	NA	14	CASSSKRGVDTQYF	TGTGCCAGCAGCTCAAAGCGGGGGGTTGATACGCAGTATTTT
TRBV6-5	TRBJ1-4	NA	NA	12	CATQWSNEKLFF	TGTGCCACTCAGTGGAGTAATGAAAAACTGTTTTTT
TRBV2	TRBJ1-5	NA	NA	14	CASRGGTAHQPQHF	TGTGCCAGCAGGGGGGGGACTGCCCATCAGCCCCAGCATTTT
TRBV27	TRBJ1-1	NA	many	14	CASRYTGLNTEAFF	TGTGCCAGCAGGTATACAGGGTTGAACACTGAAGCTTTCTTT
TRBV5-1	TRBJ2-5	NA	NA	15	CASSSTGSWEETQYF	TGCGCCAGCAGCTCAACAGGCTCGTGGGAAGAGACCCAGTACTTC
TRBV6-5	TRBJ1-1	NA	NA	15	CASSSGGRVNTEAFF	TGTGCCAGCAGCTCAGGTGGCAGGGTGAACACTGAAGCTTTCTTT
TRBV4-3	TRBJ2-2	TRBD2	NA	19	CASSQDLVGPSGNTGELFF	TGCGCCAGCAGCCAAGATCTAGTAGGGCCTAGCGGGAACACCGGGGAGCTGTTTTTT
TRBV18	TRBJ1-4	TRBD1	NA	15	CASSLGTGANEKLFF	TGTGCCAGCTCACTCGGGACAGGGGCTAATGAAAAACTGTTTTTT
TRBV7-8	TRBJ2-2	TRBD2	NA	15	CASSPSVGRSGELFF	TGTGCCAGCAGCCCATCAGTCGGGAGGTCCGGGGAGCTGTTTTTT
TRBV30	TRBJ2-4	NA	once	12	CAWSPDRLIQYF	TGTGCCTGGAGTCCAGACAGGCTTATTCAGTACTTC
TRBV12-3/TRBV12-4	TRBJ1-1	TRBD1	NA	13	CASSGDRGLRAFF	TGTGCCAGCAGCGGGGACAGGGGGTTAAGAGCTTTCTTT
TRBV29-1	TRBJ1-1	NA	few	12	CSAFGGQTEAFF	TGCAGCGCCTTCGGGGGGCAAACTGAAGCTTTCTTT
TRBV18	TRBJ1-5	NA	NA	14	CASSTIGALEPQHF	TGTGCCAGCTCAACCATTGGGGCCCTGGAGCCCCAGCATTTT
TRBV30	TRBJ1-1	NA	NA	13	CAWSLEEDTEAFF	TGTGCCTGGAGCCTCGAGGAGGACACTGAAGCTTTCTTT
TRBV19	TRBJ1-2	NA	NA	14	CASRAPGEGYGYTF	TGTGCCAGTCGGGCCCCAGGAGAGGGATATGGCTACACCTTC
TRBV6-5	TRBJ2-1	NA	NA	14	CASSPGGRRTEQFF	TGTGCCAGCAGCCCCGGGGGAAGACGGACTGAGCAGTTCTTC
TRBV19	TRBJ1-5	TRBD1	NA	15	CASRDDRDGYQPQHF	TGTGCCAGTAGAGACGACAGGGATGGCTATCAGCCCCAGCATTTT
TRBV29-1	TRBJ2-2	NA	NA	12	CSDPGRGGELFF	TGCAGCGACCCCGGTAGGGGCGGGGAGCTGTTTTTT
TRBV7-8	TRBJ1-1	NA	NA	11	CASSLQGEAFF	TGTGCCAGCAGCCTACAGGGTGAAGCTTTCTTT
TRBV3-1/TRBV3-2	TRBJ2-6	NA	NA	16	CASSQDLASGANVLTF	TGTGCCAGCAGCCAAGATCTCGCGTCTGGGGCCAACGTCCTGACTTTC
TRBV12-3/TRBV12-4	TRBJ2-5	NA	once	13	CASSRELGETQYF	TGTGCCAGCAGTCGGGAGCTGGGGGAGACCCAGTACTTC
TRBV6-5	TRBJ1-5	NA	NA	15	CASSYSQDSNQPQHF	TGTGCCAGCAGTTACTCGCAGGATAGCAATCAGCCCCAGCATTTT
TRBV6-2/TRBV6-3	TRBJ2-1	TRBD2	NA	16	CASSSSRGGSLNEQFF	TGTGCCAGCAGTTCTTCCCGGGGGGGCTCTTTGAATGAGCAGTTCTTC